Listed below are T cell receptor beta chains from one sample, sequenced in a study of PD-1 blockade in classical Hodgkin lymphoma. The data were produced by immunoSEQ multiplex PCR, yet TCRdb's version contains in-frame clones alone and is incomplete. Here the sample spans approximately 73,000 clones, 85% to 95% being singletons. The source was peripheral blood mononuclear cells (PBMCs), collected at baseline. Receptors were obtained from a human donor with classical Hodgkin lymphoma. Both conserved end residues are part of each CDR3. A D gene is named only where the DNA matches it firmly. The listing skips clone size in some rows; elsewhere it reads once, few, many or a size class.

clone_size: .; v_call: TRBV5-4; j_call: TRBJ2-1; d_call: .; cdr3_aa: CASSWGGQGGGVGSYNEQFF; cdr3_nt: TGTGCCAGCAGCTGGGGGGGACAAGGAGGAGGTGTGGGTTCCTACAATGAGCAGTTCTTC
clone_size: .; v_call: TRBV7-2; j_call: TRBJ1-2; d_call: TRBD1; cdr3_aa: CASSPTGDGYTF; cdr3_nt: TGTGCCAGCAGCCCCACAGGGGACGGCTACACCTTC
clone_size: .; v_call: TRBV11-2; j_call: TRBJ2-7; d_call: TRBD1; cdr3_aa: CASSQRIDRVAYEQYF; cdr3_nt: TGTGCCAGCAGCCAAAGAATTGACAGGGTGGCCTACGAGCAGTACTTC
clone_size: .; v_call: TRBV7-3; j_call: TRBJ2-1; d_call: .; cdr3_aa: CASSLRVHNEQFF; cdr3_nt: TGTGCCAGCAGCTTAAGGGTCCACAATGAGCAGTTCTTC
clone_size: few; v_call: TRBV2; j_call: TRBJ2-1; d_call: TRBD1; cdr3_aa: CASRDHRDRADNEQFF; cdr3_nt: TGTGCCAGCAGGGACCACCGGGACAGGGCGGACAATGAGCAGTTCTTC
clone_size: .; v_call: TRBV27; j_call: TRBJ2-3; d_call: TRBD2; cdr3_aa: CASRLAGHTDTQYF; cdr3_nt: TGTGCCAGCCGACTAGCGGGTCACACAGATACGCAGTATTTT
clone_size: .; v_call: TRBV19; j_call: TRBJ1-4; d_call: TRBD1; cdr3_aa: CASSIRGRGDEKLFF; cdr3_nt: TGTGCCAGTAGTATCCGCGGCAGGGGGGATGAAAAACTGTTTTTT
clone_size: .; v_call: TRBV30; j_call: TRBJ2-7; d_call: TRBD1; cdr3_aa: CAWAFRDRRDEQYF; cdr3_nt: TGTGCCTGGGCTTTCCGGGACAGGCGTGACGAGCAGTACTTC
clone_size: .; v_call: TRBV27; j_call: TRBJ2-5; d_call: TRBD1; cdr3_aa: CASSLRWTGQETQYF; cdr3_nt: TGTGCCAGCAGTTTAAGATGGACAGGCCAAGAGACCCAGTACTTC
clone_size: .; v_call: TRBV7-6; j_call: TRBJ2-5; d_call: TRBD1; cdr3_aa: CASSFQTGGETQYF; cdr3_nt: TGTGCCAGCAGCTTCCAAACAGGGGGAGAGACCCAGTACTTC
clone_size: .; v_call: TRBV5-1; j_call: TRBJ1-1; d_call: TRBD1; cdr3_aa: CASSQRTGNTEAFF; cdr3_nt: TGCGCCAGCAGCCAGCGGACAGGGAACACTGAAGCTTTCTTT
clone_size: .; v_call: TRBV5-1; j_call: TRBJ2-5; d_call: TRBD1; cdr3_aa: CASSRRGQDSFYLVSAPSQETQYF; cdr3_nt: TGCGCCAGCAGTCGACGGGGACAGGACTCCTTCTACCTTGTTTCCGCGCCGTCCCAAGAGACCCAGTACTTC
clone_size: .; v_call: TRBV27; j_call: TRBJ1-6; d_call: TRBD1; cdr3_aa: CASSFGTGPNSPLHF; cdr3_nt: TGTGCCAGCAGTTTCGGGACAGGTCCTAATTCACCCCTCCACTTT
clone_size: medium-sized; v_call: TRBV27; j_call: TRBJ1-5; d_call: .; cdr3_aa: CASSLSAGVQPQHF; cdr3_nt: TGTGCCAGCAGTTTATCCGCGGGGGTTCAGCCCCAGCATTTT
clone_size: .; v_call: TRBV6-5; j_call: TRBJ2-7; d_call: .; cdr3_aa: CASSYSPADSEQYF; cdr3_nt: TGTGCCAGCAGTTACTCTCCGGCAGACAGCGAGCAGTACTTC
clone_size: .; v_call: TRBV29-1; j_call: TRBJ2-3; d_call: .; cdr3_aa: CSGDGADTQYF; cdr3_nt: TGCAGCGGGGACGGGGCAGATACGCAGTATTTT
clone_size: .; v_call: TRBV4-1; j_call: TRBJ2-5; d_call: .; cdr3_aa: CASSQETGAAESQETQYF; cdr3_nt: TGCGCCAGCAGCCAAGAAACCGGAGCAGCGGAGTCCCAAGAGACCCAGTACTTC
clone_size: .; v_call: TRBV15; j_call: TRBJ2-7; d_call: .; cdr3_aa: CATSRGIGRGEAVSYEQYF; cdr3_nt: TGTGCCACCAGCAGAGGGATCGGACGTGGGGAAGCAGTGTCCTACGAGCAGTACTTC
clone_size: .; v_call: TRBV28; j_call: TRBJ1-1; d_call: .; cdr3_aa: CASSLPGHPNTEAFF; cdr3_nt: TGTGCCAGCAGTCTTCCGGGACATCCGAACACTGAAGCTTTCTTT
clone_size: .; v_call: TRBV19; j_call: TRBJ2-1; d_call: .; cdr3_aa: CASSISDYYYNEQFF; cdr3_nt: TGTGCCAGTAGTATATCAGACTATTACTACAATGAGCAGTTCTTC
clone_size: .; v_call: TRBV5-6; j_call: TRBJ2-5; d_call: TRBD1; cdr3_aa: CASSPRTGGETQYF; cdr3_nt: TGTGCCAGCAGCCCTCGGACAGGGGGAGAGACCCAGTACTTC
clone_size: .; v_call: TRBV19; j_call: TRBJ2-3; d_call: TRBD1; cdr3_aa: CASSIGRDRTQYF; cdr3_nt: TGTGCCAGTAGTATAGGCCGGGACAGAACGCAGTATTTT
clone_size: .; v_call: TRBV11-3; j_call: TRBJ2-7; d_call: .; cdr3_aa: CASSLGRAYEQYF; cdr3_nt: TGTGCCAGCAGCTTAGGCCGGGCCTACGAGCAGTACTTC
clone_size: .; v_call: TRBV5-1; j_call: TRBJ2-1; d_call: .; cdr3_aa: CASGYSPSSYNEQFF; cdr3_nt: TGCGCCAGCGGGTACAGTCCGAGCTCCTACAATGAGCAGTTCTTC
clone_size: .; v_call: TRBV27; j_call: TRBJ1-1; d_call: .; cdr3_aa: CASTRTPNTEAFF; cdr3_nt: TGTGCCAGCACCCGGACACCAAACACTGAAGCTTTCTTT
clone_size: .; v_call: TRBV29-1; j_call: TRBJ1-2; d_call: TRBD1; cdr3_aa: CSVEIWQGEKGYGYTF; cdr3_nt: TGCAGCGTTGAAATCTGGCAGGGGGAGAAGGGCTATGGCTACACCTTC
clone_size: .; v_call: TRBV18; j_call: TRBJ2-3; d_call: TRBD2; cdr3_aa: CASSGIAGLGTDTQYF; cdr3_nt: TGTGCCAGCTCGGGGATAGCGGGACTAGGCACAGATACGCAGTATTTT
clone_size: .; v_call: TRBV30; j_call: TRBJ2-1; d_call: TRBD2; cdr3_aa: CAWSVQGLAGVTPYNEQFF; cdr3_nt: TGTGCCTGGAGTGTTCAGGGACTAGCGGGGGTTACCCCCTACAATGAGCAGTTCTTC
clone_size: .; v_call: TRBV27; j_call: TRBJ1-2; d_call: TRBD1; cdr3_aa: CASSPDRAAGYGYTF; cdr3_nt: TGTGCCAGCAGCCCTGACAGGGCTGCTGGCTATGGCTACACCTTC
clone_size: .; v_call: TRBV28; j_call: TRBJ2-4; d_call: TRBD1; cdr3_aa: CASIETGVKNIQYF; cdr3_nt: TGTGCCAGCATTGAGACAGGGGTTAAAAACATTCAGTACTTC
clone_size: once; v_call: TRBV28; j_call: TRBJ2-1; d_call: TRBD1; cdr3_aa: CASGGQGTHHVDEQFF; cdr3_nt: TGTGCCAGCGGAGGACAGGGCACTCATCATGTCGATGAGCAGTTCTTC
clone_size: .; v_call: TRBV11-3; j_call: TRBJ2-3; d_call: .; cdr3_aa: CASSLTLGAGDTQYF; cdr3_nt: TGTGCCAGCAGCTTAACATTGGGGGCTGGGGATACGCAGTATTTT
clone_size: .; v_call: TRBV15; j_call: TRBJ2-2; d_call: TRBD1; cdr3_aa: CATSIVRDRGTGELFF; cdr3_nt: TGTGCCACCAGCATCGTCCGGGACAGGGGGACCGGGGAGCTGTTTTTT
clone_size: .; v_call: TRBV27; j_call: TRBJ1-4; d_call: .; cdr3_aa: CASSGEDELEKLFF; cdr3_nt: TGTGCCAGTTCCGGGGAAGACGAACTTGAAAAACTGTTTTTT
clone_size: .; v_call: TRBV4-1; j_call: TRBJ2-7; d_call: .; cdr3_aa: CASSQMIHSYEQYF; cdr3_nt: TGCGCCAGCAGCCAGATGATCCACTCCTACGAGCAGTACTTC
clone_size: .; v_call: TRBV28; j_call: TRBJ1-4; d_call: .; cdr3_aa: CASIGGATNEKLFF; cdr3_nt: TGTGCCAGCATTGGGGGCGCAACTAATGAAAAACTGTTTTTT
clone_size: .; v_call: TRBV27; j_call: TRBJ2-7; d_call: .; cdr3_aa: CASSWQGPTYEQYF; cdr3_nt: TGTGCCAGCAGTTGGCAGGGGCCCACCTACGAGCAGTACTTC
clone_size: .; v_call: TRBV10-1; j_call: TRBJ1-1; d_call: .; cdr3_aa: CANRRGRNTEAFF; cdr3_nt: TGCGCCAACCGCAGGGGCCGGAACACTGAAGCTTTCTTT
clone_size: .; v_call: TRBV30; j_call: TRBJ2-1; d_call: TRBD1; cdr3_aa: CADPPGTGSNEQFF; cdr3_nt: TGTGCCGATCCACCCGGGACAGGGTCCAATGAGCAGTTCTTC
clone_size: .; v_call: TRBV28; j_call: TRBJ1-5; d_call: TRBD1; cdr3_aa: CASIRDRGHQPQHF; cdr3_nt: TGTGCCAGCATAAGAGACAGGGGGCATCAGCCCCAGCATTTT
clone_size: .; v_call: TRBV19; j_call: TRBJ1-1; d_call: .; cdr3_aa: CASSTGHLNTEAFF; cdr3_nt: TGTGCCAGTAGTACGGGACACCTGAACACTGAAGCTTTCTTT
clone_size: .; v_call: TRBV9; j_call: TRBJ1-5; d_call: .; cdr3_aa: CASSVEVNQPQHF; cdr3_nt: TGTGCCAGCAGCGTAGAGGTTAATCAGCCCCAGCATTTT
clone_size: .; v_call: TRBV9; j_call: TRBJ2-3; d_call: TRBD2; cdr3_aa: CASSALGRGSSDTQYF; cdr3_nt: TGTGCCAGCAGCGCTTTAGGGCGGGGGTCTTCAGATACGCAGTATTTT
clone_size: .; v_call: TRBV27; j_call: TRBJ1-2; d_call: TRBD1; cdr3_aa: CASSFRQGKDSGYTF; cdr3_nt: TGTGCCAGCAGTTTCAGACAGGGAAAGGATTCTGGCTACACCTTC
clone_size: .; v_call: TRBV5-1; j_call: TRBJ2-7; d_call: .; cdr3_aa: CASSSGPGHWGNEQYF; cdr3_nt: TGCGCCAGCAGCTCTGGACCGGGACACTGGGGGAACGAGCAGTACTTC